This TCR beta chain was captured by sequencing in a study of shared clonotypes between healthy human individuals. Regarding this clone: Its target is not known.

Study-wide results and limits: Rarefaction showed sorted-subset sequencing was incomplete despite large depth.

CD45RO-negative CD8 cells positively selected for CCR7 made up the naive population, which excluded terminally differentiated effector memory CD45RA+ cells. Within Nashville, Tennessee resided all donors, each a Caucasian adult. CDR1 SNHLY and CDR2 FYNNEI come from the germline V gene. The CDR3 extends over 17 amino acids. After removal of 6 bases from V and 0 bases from J, the junction contained 11 bases not matched to a gene. Template for every sorted-subset replicate PCR totaled 150 to 250 ng DNA, tens of thousands of T cell genomes. In the original workflow: From ImmunoSEQ came sequences covering only the junction and carrying no quality scores, so filtering differed. Profiled with immunoSEQ multiplex PCR; TCRdb holds only in-frame clones, not every one. The DNA gave D and trimming, while V, J and clone size come from that table. The sample has around 650,000 clones; roughly 96% are singletons.

This TCR was sampled from a woman aged 30 to 39 in good health. The sequencing sample was made of naive CD8+ T cells sorted from blood. The rearrangement joins TRBV2 to TRBJ2-3; TRBD1 matches at 8 bases. The CDR3 sequence is CASSRDTRGLSTDTQYF. CDR3 sequence (DNA): TGTGCCAGCAGCAGAGATACCAGGGGGCTTAGCACAGATACGCAGTATTTT. Looking up the rest from reference TRBV2 and TRBJ2-3 gives the full variable domain: EPEVTQTPSHQVTQMGQEVILRCVPISNHLYFYWYRQILGQKVEFLVSFYNNEISEKSEIFDDQFSVERPDGSNFTLKIRSTKLEDSAMYFCASSRDTRGLSTDTQYFGPGTRLTVL.